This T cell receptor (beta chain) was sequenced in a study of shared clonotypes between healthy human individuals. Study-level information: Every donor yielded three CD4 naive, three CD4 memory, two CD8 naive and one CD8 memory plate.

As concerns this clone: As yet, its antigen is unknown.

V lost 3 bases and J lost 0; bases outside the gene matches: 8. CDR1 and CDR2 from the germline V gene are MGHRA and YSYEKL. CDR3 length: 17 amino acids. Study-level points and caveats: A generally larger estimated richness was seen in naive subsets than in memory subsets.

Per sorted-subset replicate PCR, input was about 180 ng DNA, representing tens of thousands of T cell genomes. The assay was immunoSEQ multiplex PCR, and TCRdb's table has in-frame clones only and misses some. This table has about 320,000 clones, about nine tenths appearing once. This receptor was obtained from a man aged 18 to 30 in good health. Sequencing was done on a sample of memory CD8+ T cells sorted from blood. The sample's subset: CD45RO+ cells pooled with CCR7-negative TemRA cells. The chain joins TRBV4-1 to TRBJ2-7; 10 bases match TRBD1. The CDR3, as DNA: TGCGCCAGCAGCCAGAAGGGGGGACAGGGGATCTCCTACGAGCAGTACTTC. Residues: CASSQKGGQGISYEQYF.